Each of the 22 T cell receptor beta chains below was sequenced from the same sample in a study of T cell repertoires in cytomegalovirus infection. TCRdb processed the reads anew with MiXCR; each CDR3 protein has one entry. The sample carries roughly 720,000 distinct CDR3 sequences, roughly 35% recorded once. The specimen was PBMCs. The receptors stem from a human donor in good health (CMV status not recorded). Some clones in this sample may be carry-over from other donors' samples.

This clonotype was observed a few times. CDR3 region: CSDPTAGRITGELFF. The CDR3 region has the DNA TGCAGTGACCCGACGGCGGGCCGGATCACCGGGGAGCTGTTTTTT. The rearrangement links TRBV20-1 to TRBJ2-2; D is possibly TRBD2 (5 bases). Germline values: CDR1 DFQATT, CDR2 SNEGSKA (reference sequence). The CDR3 has 15 residues. V lost 7 bases to trimming and J lost 4 bases, with 19 bases between them.

Note on this clonotype: One junction end does not reproduce the germline sequence, and a read error may be involved. The rearrangement uses TRBV25-1 and TRBJ2-1, with a tentative D call TRBD1 (5 bases). CDR3 size: 12 residues. Germline V gene data show CDR1 as MGHDK and CDR2 as SYGVNS. Written as DNA, the CDR3 is TGTGCCAGCAGTCCCGCAGGGCTTCAGGCGATCTTC. It is translated as CASSPAGLQAIF. The full variable domain, with the rest looked up from reference TRBV25-1 and TRBJ2-1, is EADIYQTPRYLVIGTGKKITLECSQTMGHDKMYWYQQDPGMELHLIHYSYGVNSTEKGDLSSESTVSRIRTEHFPLTLESARPSHTSQYLCASSPAGLQAIFGPGTRLTVL.

This clonotype was found a few times. The V gene is TRBV5-1, the J gene TRBJ2-1, with 8 bases lining up with TRBD1. The CDR3 consists of 15 residues. V lost 0 bases and J lost 8; bases outside the gene matches: 7. The germline V gene has CDR1 SGHRS and CDR2 YFSETQ. CDR3 residues: CASSLGQGQMDEQFF. CDR3 DNA sequence: TGCGCCAGCAGCTTGGGACAGGGGCAGATGGATGAGCAGTTCTTC.

The chain is built from TRBV10-3 and TRBJ1-1, with a tentative D call TRBD1 (5 bases). The CDR3 sequence is 14 residues long. V gave up 3 bases and J gave up 6 bases, with 14 bases separating them. Germline-derived CDR1 and CDR2 are ENHRY and SYGVKD. This CDR3 reads CAISEGPGVAEAFF. CDR3 in DNA: TGTGCCATCAGTGAAGGTCCGGGGGTTGCTGAAGCTTTCTTT.

This clonotype was observed a few times. The V and J genes are TRBV7-9 and TRBJ2-6; maybe TRBD1 (5 bases). Trimming removed 7 bases at V and 4 bases at J, with 14 bases between. CDR1 and CDR2 (germline): SEHNR, FQNEAQ (reference sequence). The CDR3 has 15 residues. CDR3 residues: CASTQGVPGANVLTF. The CDR3 bases are TGTGCCAGCACGCAAGGGGTACCGGGGGCCAACGTCCTGACTTTC. Together with reference TRBV7-9 and TRBJ2-6, the CDR3 gives the full variable domain: DTGVSQNPRHKITKRGQNVTFRCDPISEHNRLYWYRQTLGQGPEFLTYFQNEAQLEKSRLLSDRFSAERPKGSFSTLEIQRTEQGDSAMYLCASTQGVPGANVLTFGAGSRLTVL.

This clonotype was picked up one time. This chain connects TRBV20-1 to TRBJ2-5; no clear D gene. V lost 6 bases and J lost 1, with 6 bases in between. CDR1 is DFQATT, CDR2 SNEGSKA, per germline (reference sequence). The CDR3 sequence is 11 residues long. CDR3 DNA: TGCAGTGCCAAGCCCCAAGAGACCCAGTACTTC. Translated: CSAKPQETQYF.

This clonotype was found a few times. The V gene is TRBV6-2 or TRBV6-3, the J gene TRBJ2-7; perhaps TRBD1 as D (6 bases). Germline lookup yields CDR1 MNHEY and CDR2 SVGEGT. This CDR3 has 13 residues. V was clipped by 3 bases and J by 5 bases, with 11 bases between them. The CDR3 spells CASSYWQGNEQYF. The CDR3, as DNA: TGTGCCAGCAGTTATTGGCAGGGGAACGAGCAGTACTTC.

This chain joins TRBV20-1 and TRBJ2-7, with D perhaps being TRBD1 or TRBD2 (5 bases each). V lost 3 bases, J lost 7 bases, and 22 bases lay in between. There are 15 residues in the CDR3. Germline CDR1 is DFQATT and CDR2 is SNEGSKA (reference sequence). CDR3 nucleotides: TGCAGTGCTAGTGTTTTGGGGGTTCCCGGGCGAGAGCAGTACTTC. As protein: CSASVLGVPGREQYF.

This chain uses TRBV28 with TRBJ1-5, with unresolved D. Trimming pared 7 bases from V and 5 bases from J, leaving 15 bases between. Germline-derived CDR1 and CDR2 are MDHEN and SYDVKM. The CDR3 is made up of 14 amino acids. This CDR3 is CASTARGLYQPQHF. Here the CDR3 DNA reads TGTGCCAGCACCGCCCGGGGTCTCTATCAGCCCCAGCATTTT.

The chain combines TRBV15 with TRBJ2-3; 14 positions agree with TRBD2. Germline loops: CDR1 LNHNV, CDR2 YYDKDF (reference sequence). V shed 3 bases and J 4 bases; nucleotides not matched to a gene: 9. The CDR3 loop spans 18 amino acids. The CDR3 region has the DNA TGTGCCACCAGCAGTGCCCGGACTAGCGGGAGGTTCGCAGATACGCAGTATTTT. It is translated as CATSSARTSGRFADTQYF.

This chain connects TRBV20-1 to TRBJ2-1; D uncertain. Germline lookup yields CDR1 DFQATT and CDR2 SNEGSKA (reference sequence). The CDR3 consists of 14 residues. V was shortened by 4 bases and J by 0 bases, with 10 bases between the two germline ends. CDR3 region: CSANDWSSYNEQFF. In nucleotides, the CDR3 is TGCAGTGCTAATGATTGGAGCTCCTACAATGAGCAGTTCTTC.

The table lists this clonotype with many counts. V usage is TRBV7-9 and J usage is TRBJ1-1; D perhaps matches TRBD1 (6 bases). Trimming left V 6 bases short and J 5 bases short, with 10 bases between. The germline V gene has CDR1 SEHNR and CDR2 FQNEAQ (reference sequence). There are 12 residues in the CDR3. In nucleotides, the CDR3 is TGTGCCAGCAGTACAGGGCAAACTGAAGCTTTCTTT. Translation: CASSTGQTEAFF.

V is TRBV10-3 and J is TRBJ2-2, with 10 nucleotides matching TRBD2. CDR3 length equals 17 residues. The J segment lost 0 bases and the V segment lost 4 bases, leaving 5 bases of the junction unmatched. Germline assignment: CDR1 ENHRY and CDR2 SYGVKD. The CDR3 DNA reads TGTGCCATCAGTGTCTCCGGGACTAGCGCGAACACCGGGGAGCTGTTTTTT. This gives the protein CAISVSGTSANTGELFF.

This clonotype was found once. The CDR3 protein is CASSSSKGGGAEAFF. CDR3 sequence (DNA): TGTGCCAGCAGTTCCAGCAAGGGCGGAGGGGCTGAAGCTTTCTTT. The chain has TRBV6-6 and TRBJ1-1; tentative D call: TRBD1 (5 bases). Germline loops: CDR1 MNHNY, CDR2 SVGAGI (reference sequence). The CDR3 has 15 residues. Trimming took 4 bases from V and 6 from J, leaving 18 bases between them.

This clonotype was picked up one time. A much larger clone lies a single base off, so this may be a read error. V is TRBV7-2 and J is TRBJ2-7; possible D gene TRBD1, 5 bases. CDR1 is SGHTA, CDR2 FQGNSA, per germline. The CDR3 runs to 17 residues. CDR3 protein: CASTPQGRSTPSYVQYF. In nucleotides, the CDR3 is TGTGCCAGCACCCCTCAGGGAAGGTCCACACCCTCCTACGTGCAGTACTTC.

This clonotype was counted a single time. An end of the junction differs from the germline gene, which may be a read error. The genes are TRBV5-1 and TRBJ1-4; D gene uncertain. CDR3 length equals 13 residues. The germline gives CDR1 SGHRS, CDR2 YFSETQ. The chain's CDR3 is CASCFGHGEKLFF. CDR3 in DNA: TGCGCCAGCTGCTTCGGGCATGGAGAAAAACTGTTTTTT.

This clonotype was detected only a few times. The J gene is TRBJ2-3, the V gene TRBV7-2, with 12 bases lining up with TRBD2. The CDR3 runs 16 residues. The trim removed 6 bases at V and 3 bases at J, leaving 7 bases unmatched. The V gene's germline CDR1 is SGHTA and CDR2 FQGNSA. CDR3 in amino acids: CASSTLGTSGTDTQYF. In nucleotides, the CDR3 is TGTGCCAGCAGTACCCTCGGGACTAGCGGGACAGATACGCAGTATTTT.

This clonotype has ten or more counts. The chain has TRBV19 and TRBJ2-7; D is ambiguous. The V gene lost 2 bases and the J gene lost 4 bases, with 9 bases spanning the gap. CDR3 length: 13 residues. Germline-derived CDR1 and CDR2 are LNHDA and SQIVND (reference sequence). The CDR3 DNA follows: TGTGCCAGTAGTATATTGCACGAATACGAGCAGTACTTC. Protein: CASSILHEYEQYF.

This clonotype was detected a few times. The V gene is TRBV4-2, the J gene TRBJ1-5, with D perhaps matching TRBD1 (6 bases). Per the germline V gene, CDR1 is LGHNA and CDR2 is YNFKEQ. There are 19 residues in the CDR3. V was trimmed by 2 bases and J by 0 bases, leaving 20 bases between them. This CDR3 is CASSQLGAGAQYSNQPQHF. In nucleotides, the CDR3 is TGTGCCAGCAGCCAATTGGGGGCAGGGGCCCAATATAGCAATCAGCCCCAGCATTTT.

V usage is TRBV28 and J usage is TRBJ2-2, with TRBD2 as a possible D gene (6 bases). V lost 8 bases to trimming and J lost 3 bases, with 16 bases between them. The CDR3 is made up of 15 amino acids. The V gene's germline CDR1 is MDHEN and CDR2 SYDVKM. CDR3 loop: CASGPGLTYTGELFF. The DNA of the CDR3 is TGTGCCAGCGGACCCGGACTAACCTACACCGGGGAGCTGTTTTTT.

The CDR3 here is CASSRPFPTGNTEAFF. As DNA, the CDR3 is TGCGCCAGCAGTCGCCCCTTCCCGACGGGGAACACTGAAGCTTTCTTT. The rearrangement links TRBV23-1 to TRBJ1-1; D is undetermined. TRBV23-1 is placed among ORFs of uncertain function. The CDR3 consists of 16 residues. V dropped 4 bases and J dropped 1 base, with 16 bases sitting between them.

The gene calls are TRBV28 and TRBJ1-5; D gene unclear. Between the trimmed V and J ends, which lost 7 bases and 0 bases, there was a span of 16 bases. This CDR3 region has 16 residues. Germline V gene sequence: CDR1 MDHEN, CDR2 SYDVKM. The CDR3 reads CASTPPMGYSNQPQHF. CDR3 sequence (DNA): TGTGCCAGCACCCCCCCGATGGGGTATAGCAATCAGCCCCAGCATTTT.